Below are 12 T cell receptor beta chains sequenced from a single sample in a study of T cell responses to AZD1222 COVID-19 vaccine (dated by TCRdb to the early 2020s). The time point label of this sample denotes: baseline before first vaccination. Libraries were built with the immunoSEQ multiplex PCR assay. Not all clones reach the TCRdb copy of this immuneACCESS table, which keeps in-frame sequences only. Checked studies attribute under half of the gap to unresolved V genes and leave the rest unexplained. Counted in this sample were approximately 84,000 clones; 80% to 90% of them appeared once. The top ten clones comprise about 28% of the sample. Sequenced material: peripheral blood, taken on day 0 of AZD1222 vaccination. All receptors derive from an adult in good health.

The V call is TRBV28, the J call TRBJ1-2, with 8 bases that match TRBD1. V lost 4 bases and J lost 4; bases outside the gene matches: 5. This CDR3 region has 14 residues. Germline V gives CDR1 MDHEN, CDR2 SYDVKM. The CDR3 sequence: CASSSGGEGYGYTF. CDR3 DNA sequence: TGTGCCAGCAGTTCAGGGGGCGAAGGCTATGGCTACACCTTC.

The chain couples TRBV5-1 to TRBJ2-1, with a possible D match to TRBD2 (6 bases). This CDR3 contains 14 residues. V was trimmed by 0 bases and J by 8 bases, leaving 12 bases between them. Germline V CDR1 and CDR2: SGHRS, YFSETQ. CDR3 loop: CASSLAAGRYEQFF. CDR3 DNA: TGCGCCAGCAGCTTGGCTGCAGGGAGGTATGAGCAGTTCTTC.

This clone was picked up one time. The chain combines TRBV9 with TRBJ2-1; the match to TRBD2 covers 13 bases. The V segment lost 4 bases and the J segment 3 bases; nucleotides outside the gene matches: 4. CDR3 length: 16 amino acids. CDR1 is SGDLS and CDR2 is YYNGEE in the germline V gene. The CDR3, as DNA: TGTGCCAGCAGCCCAGGACTAGCGGGGGACTACAATGAGCAGTTCTTC. Translating it yields CASSPGLAGDYNEQFF.

This sequence joins TRBV7-9 and TRBJ1-1, with 8 bases that match TRBD1. Germline CDR1 is SEHNR and CDR2 is FQNEAQ (reference sequence). The CDR3 extends over 17 amino acids. The ends lost 2 bases at V and 4 bases at J; junction bases unmatched: 12. The CDR3 region has the DNA TGTGCCAGCAGCTTAAGTTCCACAGGGGGGATGGGCACTGAAGCTTTCTTT. Protein: CASSLSSTGGMGTEAFF.

For the CDR3, the DNA is TGTGCCAGCAGTGACAGCGGGAGCTCCTACGAGCAGTACTTC. Its protein is CASSDSGSSYEQYF. The V and J genes are TRBV2 and TRBJ2-7, with TRBD2 identical over 8 bases. This CDR3 comprises 14 residues. The germline gives CDR1 SNHLY, CDR2 FYNNEI. The V segment lost 3 bases and the J segment 0 bases; nucleotides outside the gene matches: 1.

CDR3 amino acids: CASSVEPGGSYEQYF. CDR3 nucleotides: TGTGCCAGCAGCGTAGAACCAGGGGGCTCCTACGAGCAGTACTTC. V usage is TRBV9 and J usage is TRBJ2-7; 7 bases align to TRBD1. CDR1 and CDR2 (germline): SGDLS, YYNGEE. The CDR3 totals 15 residues. The trim removed 0 bases at V and 0 bases at J, leaving 3 bases unmatched.

V gene TRBV5-6 combines with J gene TRBJ2-4; a weak D match, TRBD2 (6 bases). The CDR3 runs to 15 residues. Trimming shortened V by 2 bases and J by 0 bases, and 9 bases separated the two germline ends. Germline V CDR1 and CDR2: SGHDT, YYEEEE. CDR3: CASSFGSLAKNIQYF. DNA of the CDR3: TGTGCCAGCAGCTTCGGGAGCCTAGCCAAAAACATTCAGTACTTC.

The CDR3, as DNA: TGCGCCAGCAGCCCGACTAGCGGGAACACCGGGGAGCTGTTTTTT. Amino acids: CASSPTSGNTGELFF. J is TRBJ2-2 and V is TRBV5-1; 9 bases align to TRBD2. Germline CDR1 SGHRS, CDR2 YFSETQ. V lost 4 bases and J lost 1; bases outside the gene matches: 2. CDR3 length: 15 residues. Full variable domain (rest looked up from reference TRBV5-1 and TRBJ2-2): KAGVTQTPRYLIKTRGQQVTLSCSPISGHRSVSWYQQTPGQGLQFLFEYFSETQRNKGNFPGRFSGRQFSNSRSEMNVSTLELGDSALYLCASSPTSGNTGELFFGEGSRLTVL.

The CDR3 DNA follows: TGTGCCAGCAGCTTAGTAAAGACTAGAGATGAGCAGTTCTTC. Its translation: CASSLVKTRDEQFF. The rearrangement uses TRBV11-2 and TRBJ2-1; tentatively, D is TRBD2 (6 bases). Germline V gives CDR1 SGHAT, CDR2 FQNNGV. This CDR3 spans 14 amino acids. V was clipped by 1 base and J by 8 bases, with 12 bases between them.

This chain links TRBV28 with TRBJ2-3, with D unclear. This CDR3 is 12 amino acids long. The ends were cut back, 6 bases at V and 5 bases at J, with 9 bases in the middle. In germline, CDR1 is MDHEN, CDR2 SYDVKM. The CDR3 DNA follows: TGTGCCAGCAGAGTCCCGGGAGATACGCAGTATTTT. Protein: CASRVPGDTQYF.

The chain employs TRBV27 and TRBJ1-1; D is unresolved. The CDR3 contains 11 residues. V was shortened by 5 bases and J by 9 bases, with 10 bases between the two germline ends. The germline V gene has CDR1 MNHEY and CDR2 SMNVEV (reference sequence). The CDR3 sequence is CASSHIGKAFF. Written as DNA, the CDR3 is TGTGCCAGCAGTCATATTGGAAAAGCTTTCTTT.

The rearrangement links TRBV14 to TRBJ2-3; D might be TRBD1 or TRBD2, each matching 6 bases. Germline V CDR1 and CDR2: SGHDN, FVKESK. The V gene lost 5 bases and the J gene lost 6 bases, with 9 bases spanning the gap. The CDR3 has 12 residues. The CDR3 nucleotides read TGTGCCAGCAGCTTCGGGGGCGATACGCAGTATTTT. Translation gives CASSFGGDTQYF.